These 27 T cell receptor beta chains were sequenced from one sample in a study of spatial heterogeneity in lung cancer. TCRdb ran MiXCR on the 5' RACE reads and lists one entry per CDR3 protein. The sample lists about 95,000 distinct CDR3 sequences, about 9.4% occurring once. Time point of the sample: sample taken at primary tumor resection. No cells were sorted before sequencing. The whole RNA sequenced was extracted from tumor, nontumor lung or frozen PBMC. The starting material was PBMCs, obtained at surgery. The receptors derive from a male donor with early-stage non-small cell lung cancer.

The chain carries TRBV5-1 and TRBJ2-7, with 9 bases fitting TRBD1. The V gene's germline CDR1 is SGHRS and CDR2 YFSETQ. CDR3 length: 14 amino acids. V dropped 4 bases and J dropped 5; count of bases not matched to a gene: 7. The CDR3 bases are TGCGCCAGCAGCCCCGGACAGGGGTTCGACGAGCAGTACTTC. Its translation is CASSPGQGFDEQYF.

The rearrangement joins TRBV29-1 to TRBJ2-1; TRBD1 matches at 10 bases. Unmatched junction bases numbered 9, after V lost 6 bases and J lost 7 bases. The CDR3 is 14 amino acids. CDR1 and CDR2 from the germline V gene are SQVTM and ANQGSEA. In DNA form, the CDR3 reads TGCAGCGTCTCACGGACAGGGGGAGGGAATGAGCAGTTCTTC. Residues: CSVSRTGGGNEQFF.

In its sample, this clonotype was seen many times. V is TRBV11-2 and J is TRBJ2-5; 10 bases line up with TRBD2. V trimming: 4 bases; J trimming: 2 bases; junction bases outside the gene matches: 7. Germline CDR1 reads SGHAT; CDR2 reads FQNNGV. There are 16 residues in the CDR3. The CDR3 loop is CASSSKLAGFQETQYF. Here the CDR3 DNA reads TGTGCCAGCAGCTCAAAACTAGCGGGATTTCAAGAGACCCAGTACTTC.

This clonotype was counted ten times or more. The V and J genes are TRBV28 and TRBJ2-7, with D perhaps matching TRBD2 (6 bases). This CDR3 is built from 14 residues. The V gene lost 7 bases and the J gene lost 5 bases, with 18 bases spanning the gap. Germline CDR1 reads MDHEN; CDR2 reads SYDVKM. CDR3 amino acids: CASISWGGINEQYF. The CDR3 DNA is TGTGCCAGCATCTCATGGGGCGGGATAAACGAGCAGTACTTC.

This clonotype appeared many times. The CDR3: CASSLGLAGVYEQYF. CDR3 bases: TGTGCCAGCAGCTTAGGACTAGCGGGAGTCTACGAGCAGTACTTC. The gene calls are TRBV7-2 and TRBJ2-7; 12 bases line up with TRBD2. The CDR3 is 15 residues long. CDR1 SGHTA and CDR2 FQGNSA come from the germline V gene. V was pared by 1 base and J by 3 bases, with 1 base of the junction left unmatched.

A few counts support this clonotype. This chain links TRBV5-1 with TRBJ2-2, with 10 bases fitting TRBD2. The germline V gene encodes CDR1 SGHRS and CDR2 YFSETQ. The trim removed 1 base at V and 4 bases at J, leaving 1 base unmatched. The CDR3 contains 15 residues. The chain's CDR3 is CASSLWTSGTGELFF. The CDR3 bases are TGCGCCAGCAGCTTGTGGACTAGCGGCACCGGGGAGCTGTTTTTT.

Ten or more counts support this clonotype. The V gene is TRBV28, the J gene TRBJ1-1; the D is unclear. This CDR3 is built from 11 residues. V lost 6 bases and J lost 0, with 2 bases in between. The germline V gene has CDR1 MDHEN and CDR2 SYDVKM. The CDR3 nucleotides are TGTGCCAGCAGGCTGAACACTGAAGCTTTCTTT. It is translated as CASRLNTEAFF. Full variable domain (rest looked up from reference TRBV28 and TRBJ1-1): DVKVTQSSRYLVKRTGEKVFLECVQDMDHENMFWYRQDPGLGLRLIYFSYDVKMKEKGDIPEGYSVSREKKERFSLILESASTNQTSMYLCASRLNTEAFFGQGTRLTVV.

This clonotype was picked up many times. The chain recombines TRBV5-1 with TRBJ1-6; D is perhaps TRBD1 (5 bases). The CDR3 runs to 16 residues. Trimming pared 4 bases from V and 6 bases from J, leaving 17 bases between. CDR1 is SGHRS and CDR2 is YFSETQ in the germline V gene. This chain's CDR3 is CASSPEQASGNSPLHF. The DNA of the CDR3 is TGCGCCAGCAGCCCCGAACAGGCGTCGGGTAATTCACCCCTCCACTTT.

As to this clonotype: A read error may be the cause here, since a much bigger clone is one base away. The rearrangement joins TRBV9 to TRBJ1-1; no clear D. The germline gives CDR1 SGDLS, CDR2 YYNGEE. Trimming removed 0 bases from V and 1 base from J, with 4 bases in between. CDR3 length: 13 residues. The CDR3 protein is CASSVGPNTEAFF. In DNA, the CDR3 is TGTGCCAGCAGCGTAGGACCGAACACTGAAGCTTTCTTT. The variable domain in full, completed from reference TRBV9 and TRBJ1-1, reads DSGVTQTPKHLITATGQRVTLRCSPRSGDLSVYWYQQSLDQGLQFLIQYYNGEERAKGNILERFSAQQFPDLHSELNLSSLELGDSALYFCASSVGPNTEAFFGQGTRLTVV.

A few counts support this clonotype. J is TRBJ2-1 and V is TRBV12-3 or TRBV12-4; 8 bases fit TRBD1. Trimming removed 4 bases from V and 13 bases from J; junction bases left unmatched: 6. CDR3 size: 12 residues. For the CDR3, the DNA is TGTGCCAGCAGTTCCCGAGGACAGGGCCAGTTCTTC. Its protein product is CASSSRGQGQFF.

The chain has TRBV20-1 and TRBJ2-1, with TRBD2 identical over 7 bases. With V trimmed by 0 bases and J by 3 bases, 8 bases remained unmatched. The CDR3 spans 16 residues. The germline V gene has CDR1 DFQATT and CDR2 SNEGSKA (reference sequence). Here the CDR3 reads CSARDPARTSYNEQFF. As DNA, the CDR3 is TGCAGTGCTAGAGATCCGGCACGGACTAGCTACAATGAGCAGTTCTTC.

This clonotype was seen a handful of times. V and J are TRBV20-1 and TRBJ1-1; 7 nucleotides align to TRBD1. The junction had 9 bases not matched to a gene; V was cut back by 1 base and J by 1 base. The germline V gene has CDR1 DFQATT and CDR2 SNEGSKA (reference sequence). The CDR3 sequence is 16 residues long. The CDR3 coding sequence is TGCAGTGCTAGAGCATTACCGGGACAGAAGAACACTGAAGCTTTCTTT. Its protein product is CSARALPGQKNTEAFF.

J is TRBJ2-7 and V is TRBV20-1, with D tentatively TRBD1 (5 bases). Looked up from germline, CDR1 is DFQATT and CDR2 is SNEGSKA (reference sequence). The CDR3 runs to 12 residues. V was cut by 5 bases and J by 9 bases, with 17 bases left in between. The CDR3, as DNA: TGCAGTGCTTCGGACGGACCCCAGGGGCAGTACTTC. This translates into CSASDGPQGQYF.

This clonotype was counted between two and nine times. The chain has TRBV15 and TRBJ2-7; D unclear. Trimming left V 0 bases short and J 4 bases short, with 13 bases between. The CDR3 length is 15 residues. Germline CDR1 reads LNHNV; CDR2 reads YYDKDF (reference sequence). CDR3 loop: CATSREGGPWYEQYF. In DNA form, the CDR3 reads TGTGCCACCAGCAGAGAAGGCGGACCCTGGTACGAGCAGTACTTC.

This clonotype was detected a few times. The chain combines TRBV3-1 with TRBJ2-5, with a possible D match to TRBD1 (5 bases). CDR1 is LGHDT and CDR2 is YNNKEL in the germline V gene (reference sequence). This CDR3 is 13 amino acids long. The germline V and J ends were trimmed by 4 bases and 2 bases, with 8 bases remaining between them. The chain's CDR3 is CASSRAGQETQYF. The CDR3 DNA sequence: TGTGCCAGCAGCCGGGCAGGGCAAGAGACCCAGTACTTC.

The V call is TRBV19, the J call TRBJ2-1, with TRBD2 identical over 7 bases. Germline V gene data show CDR1 as LNHDA and CDR2 as SQIVND (reference sequence). With V trimmed by 3 bases and J by 6 bases, 8 bases remained unmatched. CDR3 length: 15 amino acids. CDR3 DNA: TGTGCCAGTAGTATTGCGGGAGAAGGTAGCAATGAGCAGTTCTTC. Translation gives CASSIAGEGSNEQFF.

The table lists this clonotype with many counts. This chain uses TRBV4-2 with TRBJ1-2; D unresolved. The V end lost 1 base, the J end lost 6 bases, and 12 bases lay between the germline ends. The CDR3 totals 14 residues. The germline V gene encodes CDR1 LGHNA and CDR2 YNFKEQ. The CDR3 is CASSQAQRVDGYTF. CDR3 DNA sequence: TGTGCCAGCAGCCAAGCTCAGAGGGTGGATGGCTACACCTTC.

For this clonotype: A read error may account for a junction end that differs from germline. The V call is TRBV7-9, the J call TRBJ1-1; 10 bases align to TRBD1. Germline assignment: CDR1 SEHNR and CDR2 FQNEAQ (reference sequence). This CDR3 region has 14 residues. The CDR3 sequence: CASSPDRGDTQAFF. Here the CDR3 DNA reads TGTGCCAGCAGCCCGGACAGGGGGGACACTCAAGCTTTCTTT.

Only a few counts were recorded for this clonotype. The gene calls are TRBV6-2 or TRBV6-3 and TRBJ1-2, with D possibly matching TRBD1 (5 bases). The V and J ends lost 2 bases and 0 bases respectively, with 10 bases between them. The CDR3 totals 15 residues. Germline V gives CDR1 MNHEY, CDR2 SVGEGT. CDR3 DNA: TGTGCCAGCAGTTACCTACGACAGACTAACTATGGCTACACCTTC. It specifies CASSYLRQTNYGYTF.

This clonotype was seen ten or more times. This chain links TRBV7-9 with TRBJ2-7; D not resolved. CDR3 size: 12 residues. V was cut by 3 bases and J by 2 bases, with 5 bases left in between. Looked up from germline, CDR1 is SEHNR and CDR2 is FQNEAQ (reference sequence). The CDR3 loop reads CASSFSTYEQYF. CDR3 sequence (DNA): TGTGCCAGCAGCTTTAGTACCTACGAGCAGTACTTC.

By share of the sample, this clonotype is medium-sized. In DNA, the CDR3 is TGTGCCAGCAGCCCTACTAGCACGTCGTCGAACACCGGGGAGCTGTTTTTT. Protein: CASSPTSTSSNTGELFF. The chain combines TRBV11-2 with TRBJ2-2, with D tentatively TRBD2 (6 bases). This CDR3 has 17 amino acids. The ends were cut back, 5 bases at V and 0 bases at J, with 16 bases in the middle. Germline V gene data show CDR1 as SGHAT and CDR2 as FQNNGV.

This clonotype was counted between two and nine times. The rearrangement joins TRBV20-1 to TRBJ2-1; 8 bases match TRBD2. Germline assignment: CDR1 DFQATT and CDR2 SNEGSKA (reference sequence). With 0 bases clipped from V and 15 bases from J, the junction kept 7 bases outside the gene matches. The CDR3 length is 12 residues. In nucleotides, the CDR3 is TGCAGTGCTAGAGACCGGACTAGCCCCCCGTTCTTC. This encodes CSARDRTSPPFF.

V is TRBV20-1 and J is TRBJ1-2, with D hard to call. The germline V and J ends were trimmed by 5 bases and 4 bases, with 17 bases remaining between them. The CDR3 spans 14 residues. Germline values: CDR1 DFQATT, CDR2 SNEGSKA (reference sequence). The CDR3 reads CSASETQKGYGYTF. The CDR3 DNA is TGCAGTGCTTCAGAGACTCAAAAGGGCTATGGCTACACCTTC.

On this clonotype itself: One base away lies a much larger clone, so this may be a sequencing read error. This sequence joins TRBV5-1 and TRBJ1-6; 8 nucleotides align to TRBD1. This CDR3 is 15 amino acids long. The germline V gene encodes CDR1 SGHRS and CDR2 YFSETQ. With V trimmed by 0 bases and J by 6 bases, 2 bases remained unmatched. The CDR3 region is CASSLAGQVNSPLHF. The CDR3 DNA reads as TGCGCCAGCAGCTTGGCGGGACAGGTTAATTCACCCCTCCACTTT. The full variable domain, its missing parts supplied by reference TRBV5-1 and TRBJ1-6, is KAGVTQTPRYLIKTRGQQVTLSCSPISGHRSVSWYQQTPGQGLQFLFEYFSETQRNKGNFPGRFSGRQFSNSRSEMNVSTLELGDSALYLCASSLAGQVNSPLHFGNGTRLTVT.

This clonotype was detected ten times or more. The rearrangement links TRBV20-1 to TRBJ1-2; D is uncertain. Germline values: CDR1 DFQATT, CDR2 SNEGSKA (reference sequence). The CDR3 has 15 residues. V was shortened by 0 bases and J by 4 bases, with 15 bases between the two germline ends. CDR3 in amino acids: CSARETPTRGYGYTF. Written as DNA, the CDR3 is TGCAGTGCTAGAGAGACACCCACCAGAGGCTATGGCTACACCTTC.

There are many counts of this clonotype. The chain has TRBV3-1 and TRBJ1-1, with a tentative D call TRBD1 (6 bases). The CDR3 totals 12 residues. Looked up from germline, CDR1 is LGHDT and CDR2 is YNNKEL (reference sequence). V gave up 2 bases and J gave up 8 bases, with 9 bases separating them. CDR3 sequence (DNA): TGTGCCAGCAGCCAAAGGGGGGTAGAAGCTTTCTTT. Translation gives CASSQRGVEAFF. Complete variable domain (other parts from reference TRBV3-1 and TRBJ1-1): DTAVSQTPKYLVTQMGNDKSIKCEQNLGHDTMYWYKQDSKKFLKIMFSYNNKELIINETVPNRFSPKSPDKAHLNLHINSLELGDSAVYFCASSQRGVEAFFGQGTRLTVV.

This clonotype was seen at least ten times. This rearrangement joins TRBV12-3 or TRBV12-4 to TRBJ1-3; D is uncertain. The CDR3 spans 16 residues. The ends were cut back, 4 bases at V and 0 bases at J, with 13 bases in the middle. CDR3 DNA sequence: TGTGCCAGCAGTTCCGACGGCCACTTCTCTGGAAACACCATATATTTT. Encoded protein: CASSSDGHFSGNTIYF.